This T cell receptor (beta chain) was found in a study of shared clonotypes between healthy human individuals. Study-level results: The genetic and exposure-history diversity represented was limited by few donors. A handful of donors showed sharing of 4.5% to 5% of naive CD4 clonotypes.

Comment on this clone: Its target is unknown.

A CD45RA-negative memory subset and a CD45RA+ naive subset were separated from the CD4+ cells. Approximately 210 ng DNA, 25,000 to 35,000 T cell genomes, went into each sorted-subset replicate PCR. Sequencing was performed with immunoSEQ multiplex PCR; in TCRdb, only in-frame clones are kept and a portion is missing. The sample records about 2.4 million clones, about 92% being singletons. V lost 0 bases and J 9 bases, leaving 12 bases between the germline ends. CDR1 KGHSH and CDR2 LQKENI come from the germline V gene. The CDR3 is made up of 15 amino acids. The V call is TRBV18, the J call TRBJ1-6; D is possibly TRBD1 (6 bases). This receptor was taken from a man younger than 35 in good health. The sequenced material came from naive CD4+ T cells sorted from blood. Subset noted: CD45RA+ positively selected. The CDR3 DNA reads as TGTGCCAGCTCACCACCGCCCAGGGGAGCTTCACCCCTCCACTTT. Its protein product is CASSPPPRGASPLHF. Complete variable domain (other parts from reference TRBV18 and TRBJ1-6): NAGVMQNPRHLVRRRGQEARLRCSPMKGHSHVYWYRQLPEEGLKFMVYLQKENIIDESGMPKERFSAEFPKEGPSILRIQQVVRGDSAAYFCASSPPPRGASPLHFGNGTRLTVT.